These 26 T cell receptor beta chains were all obtained from the same sample, sequenced in a study of beta chain features in type 1 diabetes. The investigators reverse transcribed all of the isolated RNA, so they sequenced expressed TCRB transcripts. Libraries were prepared by immunoSEQ multiplex PCR; TCRdb keeps only in-frame clonotypes and omits some of them. The data hold around 150,000 clones, with around 8% observed a single time. Sequencing was performed on central memory CD4+ T cells from blood. Receptor source: a young man in good health.

The chain joins TRBV7-2 to TRBJ2-3, with TRBD2 matching over 8 bases. The junction had 11 bases not matched to a gene; V was cut back by 3 bases and J by 3 bases. The CDR3 spans 17 residues. Germline-derived CDR1 and CDR2 are SGHTA and FQGNSA. In DNA form, the CDR3 reads TGTGCCAGCAGCTTTGGTGCGGGAGGACTAAGTACAGATACGCAGTATTTT. The encoded protein is CASSFGAGGLSTDTQYF.

V gene TRBV7-2 combines with J gene TRBJ2-7; 8 bases align to TRBD1. The CDR3 extends over 14 amino acids. Trimming at V came to 5 bases and at J to 0 bases, leaving 3 bases not matched to a gene. Germline values: CDR1 SGHTA, CDR2 FQGNSA. CDR3 DNA sequence: TGTGCCAGCAGCCGGGACAGGTACTCCTACGAGCAGTACTTC. It translates to CASSRDRYSYEQYF. Based on the CDR3 plus reference TRBV7-2 and TRBJ2-7, the full variable domain is GAGVSQSPSNKVTEKGKDVELRCDPISGHTALYWYRQSLGQGLEFLIYFQGNSAPDKSGLPSDRFSAERTGGSVSTLTIQRTQQEDSAVYLCASSRDRYSYEQYFGPGTRLTVT.

The CDR3 loop is CASSGSGTDQETQYF. As DNA, the CDR3 is TGTGCCAGCAGTGGATCAGGGACAGATCAAGAGACCCAGTACTTC. The chain links TRBV28 to TRBJ2-5, with 7 bases lining up with TRBD1. This CDR3 spans 15 amino acids. CDR1 and CDR2 from the germline V gene are MDHEN and SYDVKM. The trim removed 5 bases at V and 2 bases at J, leaving 8 bases unmatched.

This clone was seen only once. The chain combines TRBV30 with TRBJ2-5, with D uncertain. Germline CDR1 and CDR2: GTSNPN and SVGIG (reference sequence). The CDR3 runs to 12 residues. V lost 0 bases and J lost 5, with 7 bases in between. CDR3 coding DNA: TGTGCCTGGAGTGTGGATAGCGAGACCCAGTACTTC. This gives the protein CAWSVDSETQYF.

V usage is TRBV7-2 and J usage is TRBJ1-5; D is unclear. Germline CDR1 reads SGHTA; CDR2 reads FQGNSA. The CDR3 loop spans 12 amino acids. Trimming took off 1 base at V and 7 bases at J, with 5 bases between the two ends. The DNA for the CDR3 is TGTGCCAGCAGCTTAGGAGAACAGCCCCAGCATTTT. As protein: CASSLGEQPQHF.

There are a few counts of this clone. The genes are TRBV19 and TRBJ1-3; D is perhaps TRBD1 (6 bases). Germline V lookup: CDR1 LNHDA, CDR2 SQIVND (reference sequence). Deletions cut 4 bases from V and 2 bases from J, with 9 bases between. The CDR3 loop spans 14 amino acids. The CDR3 DNA sequence: TGTGCCAGTAGTACCGGGACAACTGGAAACACCATATATTTT. As protein: CASSTGTTGNTIYF.

This clone occurred a few times. The chain combines TRBV7-8 with TRBJ2-7, with D perhaps matching TRBD2 (5 bases). Trimming stripped 1 base from V and 6 bases from J, with 13 bases between. The CDR3 is made up of 14 amino acids. Germline V gene sequence: CDR1 SGHVS, CDR2 FQNEAQ. CDR3 nucleotides: TGTGCCAGCAGCTTAGGAGGGAAGATTGGCGAGCAGTACTTC. This sequence encodes CASSLGGKIGEQYF. The full variable domain, in which reference TRBV7-8 and TRBJ2-7 provide the parts outside the CDR3, is GAGVSQSPRYKVAKRGQDVALRCDPISGHVSLFWYQQALGQGPEFLTYFQNEAQLDKSGLPSDRFFAERPEGSVSTLKIQRTQQEDSAVYLCASSLGGKIGEQYFGPGTRLTVT.

This chain links TRBV7-2 with TRBJ2-7; TRBD1 agrees at 9 bases. This CDR3 contains 15 residues. Germline assignment: CDR1 SGHTA and CDR2 FQGNSA. The V and J ends lost 5 bases and 6 bases, in that order; junction bases with no gene match: 11. The CDR3 nucleotides are TGTGCCAGCAGCCCTCGGGACAGGGAACGGCTCGAGCAGTACTTC. Protein product: CASSPRDRERLEQYF.

The chain is built from TRBV19 and TRBJ2-1; 9 nucleotides line up with TRBD1. This CDR3 comprises 15 residues. With V trimmed by 6 bases and J by 4 bases, 7 bases remained unmatched. Germline CDR1 LNHDA, CDR2 SQIVND (reference sequence). The CDR3: CASSGGDRAYNEQFF. The CDR3 nucleotides read TGTGCCAGTAGCGGTGGGGACAGGGCGTACAATGAGCAGTTCTTC.

The V and J genes are TRBV7-9 and TRBJ1-2; TRBD1 aligns across 10 bases. This CDR3 has 15 residues. Trimming at V came to 4 bases and at J to 2 bases, leaving 4 bases not matched to a gene. Germline V gene lookup returns CDR1 SEHNR and CDR2 FQNEAQ (reference sequence). In DNA form, the CDR3 reads TGTGCCAGCAGCTACGGACAGGGGGGAAACTATGGCTACACCTTC. It is translated as CASSYGQGGNYGYTF. Full variable domain (outside the CDR3, taken from reference TRBV7-9 and TRBJ1-2): DTGVSQNPRHKITKRGQNVTFRCDPISEHNRLYWYRQTLGQGPEFLTYFQNEAQLEKSRLLSDRFSAERPKGSFSTLEIQRTEQGDSAMYLCASSYGQGGNYGYTFGSGTRLTVV.

This clone was detected only a few times. The chain joins TRBV30 to TRBJ2-7, with TRBD2 as a possible D gene (5 bases). The CDR3 consists of 14 residues. Looked up from germline, CDR1 is GTSNPN and CDR2 is SVGIG (reference sequence). V was pared by 5 bases and J by 0 bases, with 14 bases between. The CDR3 protein is CAWSRLTNSYEQYF. In nucleotides, the CDR3 is TGTGCCTGGTCCAGGCTGACTAACTCCTACGAGCAGTACTTC.

There are many counts of this clone. This chain links TRBV28 with TRBJ1-2; 8 nucleotides agree with TRBD1. The junction had 5 bases not matched to a gene; V was cut back by 6 bases and J by 2 bases. The CDR3 extends over 14 amino acids. Germline CDR1 reads MDHEN; CDR2 reads SYDVKM. The CDR3 loop is CASSAGGVNYGYTF. Written as DNA, the CDR3 is TGTGCCAGCAGCGCAGGGGGCGTGAACTATGGCTACACCTTC.

The rearrangement joins TRBV7-9 to TRBJ2-5, with 7 bases aligning to TRBD1. The CDR3 totals 15 residues. Germline CDR1 SEHNR, CDR2 FQNEAQ (reference sequence). J was trimmed by 4 bases and V by 5 bases; bases with no gene match: 10. CDR3 amino acids: CASSRGQLTSETQYF. The CDR3 DNA sequence: TGTGCCAGCAGCAGGGGACAGTTAACGTCAGAGACCCAGTACTTC.

V gene TRBV5-4 combines with J gene TRBJ2-1, with TRBD2 as a possible D gene (6 bases). CDR1 is SGHNT and CDR2 is YYREEE in the germline V gene (reference sequence). This CDR3 is built from 16 residues. V was clipped by 3 bases and J by 7 bases, with 20 bases between them. The CDR3 coding sequence is TGTGCCAGCAGCTCGGGACTGGGCCCCACTTGGAATGAGCAGTTCTTC. Protein: CASSSGLGPTWNEQFF.

This clone was counted only a few times. This chain connects TRBV29-1 to TRBJ2-2; 12 bases line up with TRBD1. Per germline, CDR1 SQVTM and CDR2 ANQGSEA. Germline trimming cut 7 bases from V and 4 bases from J; bases unmatched to any gene: 10. This CDR3 has 16 residues. The chain's CDR3 is CSATGTGGVGTGELFF. The CDR3 DNA sequence: TGCAGCGCCACCGGGACAGGGGGCGTTGGCACCGGGGAGCTGTTTTTT.

The chain combines TRBV7-2 with TRBJ2-3, with 7 bases aligning to TRBD2. CDR1 and CDR2 from the germline V gene are SGHTA and FQGNSA. This CDR3 has 16 amino acids. Trimming removed 0 bases from V and 1 base from J; junction bases left unmatched: 4. In DNA, the CDR3 is TGTGCCAGCAGCTTAGCTCCCCTAGCGGGCACAGATACGCAGTATTTT. Translation: CASSLAPLAGTDTQYF.

This clone has just a few counts. J is TRBJ2-7 and V is TRBV6-1, with TRBD1 identical over 8 bases. The CDR3 runs to 15 residues. The trim removed 2 bases at V and 0 bases at J, leaving 3 bases unmatched. Germline lookup yields CDR1 MNHNS and CDR2 SASEGT. This chain's CDR3 is CASSEQGAFSYEQYF. The CDR3 nucleotides are TGTGCCAGCAGTGAACAGGGGGCCTTCTCCTACGAGCAGTACTTC.

CDR3 region: CASSLASMNTEAFF. The CDR3 DNA follows: TGTGCCAGCAGCTTAGCCAGTATGAACACTGAAGCTTTCTTT. V and J are TRBV11-2 and TRBJ1-1; D remains unclear. The ends were cut back, 1 base at V and 0 bases at J, with 6 bases in the middle. Per germline, CDR1 SGHAT and CDR2 FQNNGV. The CDR3 is 14 residues long.

J is TRBJ2-1 and V is TRBV2; 10 bases fit TRBD2. The germline V gene encodes CDR1 SNHLY and CDR2 FYNNEI. This CDR3 region has 15 residues. V lost 6 bases, J lost 4 bases, and 6 bases stayed unmatched. Here the CDR3 DNA reads TGTGCCAGCAGAGGGACTAGCGCCCTATACAATGAGCAGTTCTTC. Translated: CASRGTSALYNEQFF.

A remark on this clone: Within the sample, other DNA sequences also encode this same CDR3. This rearrangement joins TRBV7-9 to TRBJ2-2; D not certain. Trimming removed 3 bases at V and 8 bases at J, with 4 bases between. From germline, CDR1 is SEHNR and CDR2 FQNEAQ (reference sequence). The CDR3 loop spans 11 amino acids. The CDR3 here is CASSFQGELFF. DNA for the CDR3: TGTGCCAGCAGCTTTCAGGGGGAGCTGTTTTTT.

The CDR3 sequence is CASSLGWAERNQETQYF. CDR3 DNA: TGTGCCAGCAGCTTGGGCTGGGCAGAGAGAAATCAAGAGACCCAGTACTTC. The chain employs TRBV5-8 and TRBJ2-5; D is unclear. Germline loops: CDR1 SGHTS, CDR2 YDEGEE. V lost 0 bases to trimming and J lost 2 bases, with 17 bases between them. CDR3 length: 17 residues. The variable domain in full, with the rest retrieved from reference TRBV5-8 and TRBJ2-5, is EAGVTQSPTHLIKTRGQQATLRCSPISGHTSVYWYQQALGLGLQFLLWYDEGEERNRGNFPPRFSGRQFPNYSSELNVNALELEDSALYLCASSLGWAERNQETQYFGPGTRLLVL.

The rearrangement links TRBV9 to TRBJ2-5, with D perhaps matching TRBD2 (6 bases). CDR3 size: 16 residues. Deletions cut 0 bases from V and 2 bases from J, with 14 bases between. The germline V gene encodes CDR1 SGDLS and CDR2 YYNGEE. The CDR3 sequence: CASSVAASVSQETQYF. The CDR3 nucleotides read TGTGCCAGCAGCGTAGCCGCTAGCGTGTCACAAGAGACCCAGTACTTC.

The chain has TRBV11-2 and TRBJ2-1; the match to TRBD2 covers 9 bases. CDR1 SGHAT and CDR2 FQNNGV come from the germline V gene. This CDR3 is built from 16 residues. The ends lost 3 bases at V and 0 bases at J; junction bases unmatched: 3. The CDR3 here is CASSLRRGGSYNEQFF. The CDR3 bases are TGTGCCAGCAGCTTGAGGCGGGGGGGCTCCTACAATGAGCAGTTCTTC.

This clone was recorded at least ten times. V usage is TRBV6-6 and J usage is TRBJ2-7; 8 nucleotides line up with TRBD1. Looked up from germline, CDR1 is MNHNY and CDR2 is SVGAGI (reference sequence). The CDR3 length is 15 residues. With 3 bases clipped from V and 1 base from J, the junction kept 5 bases outside the gene matches. CDR3: CASSYTGGYSYEQYF. Written as DNA, the CDR3 is TGTGCCAGCAGTTATACAGGGGGGTATTCCTACGAGCAGTACTTC.

This clone was counted at least ten times. The chain couples TRBV5-1 to TRBJ2-7; D possibly corresponds to TRBD1 (6 bases). V was clipped by 4 bases and J by 3 bases, with 11 bases between them. The length of the CDR3 is 13 residues. Germline CDR1 SGHRS, CDR2 YFSETQ. This CDR3 reads CASSQTGFYEQYF. CDR3 in DNA: TGCGCCAGCAGCCAAACAGGGTTCTACGAGCAGTACTTC.

Only a few counts were recorded for this clone. The chain combines TRBV7-3 with TRBJ2-3, with D perhaps matching TRBD1 (6 bases). The CDR3 runs to 15 residues. Trimming shortened V by 5 bases and J by 6 bases, and 18 bases separated the two germline ends. Germline CDR1 SGHTA, CDR2 FQGTGA. The CDR3 sequence: CASSPGTPSVDTQYF. CDR3 bases: TGTGCCAGCAGCCCAGGGACACCAAGTGTGGATACGCAGTATTTT.